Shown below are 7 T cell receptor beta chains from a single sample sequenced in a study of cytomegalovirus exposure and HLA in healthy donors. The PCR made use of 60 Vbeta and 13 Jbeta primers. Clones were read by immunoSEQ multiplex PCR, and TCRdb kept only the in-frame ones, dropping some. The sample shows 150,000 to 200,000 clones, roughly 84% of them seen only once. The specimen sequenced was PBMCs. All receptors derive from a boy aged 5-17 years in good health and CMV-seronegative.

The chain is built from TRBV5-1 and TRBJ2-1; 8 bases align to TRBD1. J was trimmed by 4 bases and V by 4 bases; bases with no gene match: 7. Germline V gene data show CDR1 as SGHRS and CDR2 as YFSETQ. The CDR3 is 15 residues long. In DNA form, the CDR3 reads TGCGCCAGCAGCCCGGGACAGGCGACGTACAATGAGCAGTTCTTC. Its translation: CASSPGQATYNEQFF. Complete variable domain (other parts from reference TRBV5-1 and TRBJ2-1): KAGVTQTPRYLIKTRGQQVTLSCSPISGHRSVSWYQQTPGQGLQFLFEYFSETQRNKGNFPGRFSGRQFSNSRSEMNVSTLELGDSALYLCASSPGQATYNEQFFGPGTRLTVL.

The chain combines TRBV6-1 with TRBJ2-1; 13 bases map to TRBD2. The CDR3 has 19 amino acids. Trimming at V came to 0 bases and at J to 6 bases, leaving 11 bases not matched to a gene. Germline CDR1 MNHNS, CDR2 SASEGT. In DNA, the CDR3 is TGTGCCAGCAGTGAAGCGCCCCGAGGACTAGCGGGAGTAGGCAATGAGCAGTTCTTC. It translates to CASSEAPRGLAGVGNEQFF.

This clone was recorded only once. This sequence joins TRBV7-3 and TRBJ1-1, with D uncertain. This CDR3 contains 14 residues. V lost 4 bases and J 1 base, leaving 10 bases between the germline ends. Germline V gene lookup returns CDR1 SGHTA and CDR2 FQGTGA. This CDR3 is CASSSGRGNTEAFF. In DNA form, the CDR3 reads TGTGCCAGCAGCTCCGGACGGGGGAACACTGAAGCTTTCTTT.

The CDR3 DNA reads TGTGCCAGCAGCAGAGATGGGGGGACGGCTGAAGCTTTCTTT. Amino acid sequence: CASSRDGGTAEAFF. The chain employs TRBV9 and TRBJ1-1; D might be TRBD1 (5 bases). The length of the CDR3 is 14 residues. V was trimmed by 4 bases and J by 6 bases, leaving 16 bases between them. CDR1 is SGDLS and CDR2 is YYNGEE in the germline V gene. Supplemented by reference TRBV9 and TRBJ1-1, the full variable domain reads DSGVTQTPKHLITATGQRVTLRCSPRSGDLSVYWYQQSLDQGLQFLIQYYNGEERAKGNILERFSAQQFPDLHSELNLSSLELGDSALYFCASSRDGGTAEAFFGQGTRLTVV.

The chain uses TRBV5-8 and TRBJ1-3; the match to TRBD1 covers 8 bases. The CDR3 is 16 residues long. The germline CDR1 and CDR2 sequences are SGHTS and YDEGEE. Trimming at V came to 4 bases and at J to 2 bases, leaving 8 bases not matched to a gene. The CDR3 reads CASSRQGMITGNTIYF. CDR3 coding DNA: TGTGCCAGCAGCCGACAGGGGATGATAACTGGAAACACCATATATTTT.

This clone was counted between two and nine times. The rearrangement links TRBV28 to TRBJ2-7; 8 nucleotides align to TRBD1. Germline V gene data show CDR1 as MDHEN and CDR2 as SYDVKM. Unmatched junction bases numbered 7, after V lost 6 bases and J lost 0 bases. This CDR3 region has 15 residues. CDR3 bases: TGTGCCAGCAGCTTAGGACAGGGAAGCTCCTACGAGCAGTACTTC. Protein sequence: CASSLGQGSSYEQYF.

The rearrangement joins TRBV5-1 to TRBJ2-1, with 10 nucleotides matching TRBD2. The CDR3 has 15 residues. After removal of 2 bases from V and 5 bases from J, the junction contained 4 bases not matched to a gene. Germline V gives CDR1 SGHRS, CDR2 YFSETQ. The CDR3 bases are TGCGCCAGCAGCTTAGCGGGGGGGACGCACAATGAGCAGTTCTTC. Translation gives CASSLAGGTHNEQFF.